This TCR beta chain was obtained from a study of blood T cell repertoires in COVID-19. The table came from immunoSEQ multiplex PCR; TCRdb's copy has only in-frame clones and leaves some out. The data contain approximately 130,000 clones, around 83% of them singletons. This CDR3 has 20 amino acids. The V gene end was trimmed by 3 bases and the J gene end by 0 bases; junction bases not matched to a gene: 18. Germline values: CDR1 MGHRA, CDR2 YSYEKL. The source is a man younger than 45 who had recovered from COVID-19. V usage is TRBV4-1 and J usage is TRBJ2-7; 9 bases fit TRBD1. Sequences were obtained from PBMCs or T cells enriched from blood (not recorded which). For the CDR3, the DNA is TGCGCCAGCAGCCACCGATTGACCCGGGACAGGGAGCAATTCTCCTACGAGCAGTACTTC. This sequence encodes CASSHRLTRDREQFSYEQYF.